This T cell receptor beta chain was identified in a study of CD8+CD57+ T cells in acquired aplastic anemia. Study as a whole: The study obtained an average of 3.2 ug of DNA from sorted CD4+ and CD8+ cells.

Trimming removed 3 bases from V and 4 bases from J; junction bases left unmatched: 6. Germline CDR1 reads DFQATT; CDR2 reads SNEGSKA (reference sequence). The CDR3 sequence is 14 residues long. Profiling of TCR beta VDJ combinations and CDR3 sequences used genomic DNA as template. One entry per CDR3 protein, called by TCRdb with MiXCR from the reads. The repertoire holds 200,000 to 300,000 distinct CDR3 sequences, around 82% seen once, with about two fifths in the top ten. Sequencing was done on patients that had shown CD8+CD57+ cell expansion by flow cytometry. All patients had severe acquired aplastic anemia.

The sequencing input was sorted CD4+, CD8+, or CD8+CD57+ T cells (not recorded which) from PBMCs. This sequence originates from a human donor with aplastic anemia. This chain connects TRBV20-1 to TRBJ1-2; TRBD1 matches 9 bases. CDR3 residues: CSASVVTGGYGYTF. CDR3 coding DNA: TGCAGTGCTAGTGTCGTGACAGGGGGCTATGGCTACACCTTC.